This T cell receptor beta chain was identified in a study of PD-1 blockade in mismatch repair-deficient tumors. Overall study context: All were previously treated, progressing patients with eleven to twelve mismatch repair-deficient cancer types. Study-level points and caveats: Tumor-resident clones, often absent from pretreatment blood, expanded after pembrolizumab and then contracted.

Every patient had mismatch repair deficiency by PCR or immunohistochemistry. The TCR-sequenced patients were a few responders to pembrolizumab. The data were produced by immunoSEQ multiplex PCR, yet TCRdb's version contains in-frame clones alone and is incomplete. The sample yields some 130,000 clones, 85% to 90% seen once. Remarks on this clone: No antigen is known for it.

The clonotype comes from an adult with mismatch repair-deficient cancer. Sequencing used peripheral blood, obtained just under 74 weeks after starting pembrolizumab.

The CDR3 DNA reads TGTGCCAGCAACGACAGGGCGTGGTACACAGATACGCAGTATTTT. Translating it yields CASNDRAWYTDTQYF. The gene calls are TRBV5-6 and TRBJ2-3; TRBD1 matches at 7 bases. Germline CDR1 and CDR2: SGHDT and YYEEEE. The CDR3 contains 15 residues. Trimming at V came to 6 bases and at J to 2 bases, leaving 9 bases not matched to a gene.